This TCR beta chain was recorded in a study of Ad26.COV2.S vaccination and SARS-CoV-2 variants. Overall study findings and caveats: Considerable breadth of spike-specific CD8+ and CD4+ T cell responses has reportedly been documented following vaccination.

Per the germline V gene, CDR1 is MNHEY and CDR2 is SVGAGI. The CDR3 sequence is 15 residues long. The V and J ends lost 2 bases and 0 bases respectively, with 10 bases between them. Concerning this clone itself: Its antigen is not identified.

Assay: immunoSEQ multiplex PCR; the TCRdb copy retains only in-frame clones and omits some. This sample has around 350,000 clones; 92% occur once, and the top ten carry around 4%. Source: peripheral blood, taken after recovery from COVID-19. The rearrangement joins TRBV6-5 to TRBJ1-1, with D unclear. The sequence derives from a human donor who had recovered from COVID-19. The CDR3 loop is CASSYIPLLNTEAFF. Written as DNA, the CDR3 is TGTGCCAGCAGTTACATTCCGCTCCTGAACACTGAAGCTTTCTTT.